This record looks at one TCR beta chain sequence and its context. Its binding antigen is unknown. The record has no base qualities; no much larger clone is one base away. This sample was included in a study of T-cell reconstitution after alpha-beta-depleted transplantation in children (dated by TCRdb to the mid-2010s). In the study overall: Using TCR repertoire profiling, the study followed T-cell immune reconstitution in a quantitative way in children after TCRalphabeta/CD19-depleted allogeneic hematopoietic cell transplantation.

The paper as a whole reports these results and caveats: The apparently early recovery of alphabetaT-cell counts about two months after transplant reportedly depended on only several hundred rapidly expanded clones that came from non-depleted graft cells. In some patients, high TCRbeta diversity at day 60 was attributed to recipient T cells and intrathymic progenitors that had survived conditioning. Hyperexpanded clone frequencies declined over subsequent months; after one year, T-cell counts and TCRbeta diversity were mostly attributed to newly produced T cells.

The library relied on PCR. The sequencing machine was an Illumina HiSeq 2500. TCR library preparation used molecular barcoding, with unique molecular identifiers applied to normalize quantification of the TCRbeta repertoire. The public reads were reanalyzed by TCRdb: fastp trimming at Q25, MiXCR alignment, in-frame beta chains only. Entries are consolidated by CDR3 protein sequence, retaining the most common genes and DNA. This sample is represented by fewer than 350,000 distinct CDR3 sequences; roughly 7.8% of them were singletons. The top ten constitute approximately 8.2% of the sample. In the paper's terms, the treatment or condition label means: allogeneic hematopoietic cell transplantation with graft depleted of TCRalphabeta T cells and CD19 B cells. TCRalphabeta/CD19-depleted allogeneic hematopoietic cell grafts were given to the transplant recipients, all of whom were children. The germline V gene encodes CDR1 DFQATT and CDR2 SNEGSKA (reference sequence). Clipping removes 5 bases from V and 2 bases from J, with 8 as the unmatched junction base count. The CDR3 measures 14 amino acids from cysteine to phenylalanine. Kept here is only the CDR3 DNA, which spans 42 bases and is read in frame from base 1.

The material was peripheral blood, obtained 360 days after TCRalphabeta/CD19-depleted stem cell transplant. The sequence derives from a female patient aged 2-15 years who had a stem cell transplant for Fanconi anemia, so the T cells may come from the graft donor. The chain joins TRBV20-1 to TRBJ2-7; 8 central nucleotides agree with TRBD2. The CDR3 amino acid sequence is: CSAGFLAGPYEQYF. Here is the DNA: TGCAGTGCTGGTTTTCTAGCGGGCCCCTACGAGCAGTACTTC.